The clone carrying this TCR beta chain showed up just once. Its antigen remains unknown. The data were taken from a study of blood T cells in healthy people across ages. Across the whole study: T cells yielded about one barcoded beta molecule per two cells through template switching.

Germline CDR1 SNHLY, CDR2 FYNNEI. Germline trimming cut 6 bases from V and 4 bases from J; bases unmatched to any gene: 4. The CDR3 extends over 14 amino acids. Study-wide results and caveats: As naive T cell percentage varied, TCR beta diversity correlated strongly with it.

A second PCR of 7 to 11 cycles used a sample-barcoded 5' primer and a J-beta primer mix. Every cDNA molecule carried a tag from a template-switch adaptor bearing 12 random nucleotides. In TCRdb, the 5' RACE reads were re-called with MiXCR into one record per CDR3 protein. The table lists hundreds of thousands of distinct CDR3 sequences, around 42% of them singletons. The V call is TRBV2, the J call TRBJ2-2; 8 bases agree with TRBD1. Sequencing used blood. The clonotype was recovered from a man between 60 and 75 years old in good health. The CDR3 is CASRRTGITGELFF. The CDR3 DNA is TGTGCCAGCAGGCGGACAGGGATCACCGGGGAGCTGTTTTTT.